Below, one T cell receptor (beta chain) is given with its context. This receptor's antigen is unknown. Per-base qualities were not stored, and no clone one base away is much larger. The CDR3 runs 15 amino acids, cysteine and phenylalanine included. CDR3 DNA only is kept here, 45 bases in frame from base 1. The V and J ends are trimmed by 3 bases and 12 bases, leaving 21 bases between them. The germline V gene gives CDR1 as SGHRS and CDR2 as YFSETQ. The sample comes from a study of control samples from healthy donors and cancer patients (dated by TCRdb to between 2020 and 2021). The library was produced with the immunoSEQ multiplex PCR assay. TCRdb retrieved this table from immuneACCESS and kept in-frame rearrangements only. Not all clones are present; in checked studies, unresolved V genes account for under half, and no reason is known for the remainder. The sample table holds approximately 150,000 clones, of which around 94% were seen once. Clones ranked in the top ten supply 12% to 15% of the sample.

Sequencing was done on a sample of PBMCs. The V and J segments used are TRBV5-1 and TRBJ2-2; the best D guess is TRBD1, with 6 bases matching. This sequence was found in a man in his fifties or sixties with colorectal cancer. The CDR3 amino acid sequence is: CASSSAGASIEKLFF. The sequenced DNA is TGCGCCAGCAGCTCGGCAGGGGCGAGCATCGAGAAGCTGTTTTTT.